Sequencing of this TCR beta chain was carried out in a study of tumor and adjacent non-tumor tissue in lung cancer. Study summary: Patients were aged roughly 30 to 76, 9 to 10 men and about five women, stage I to III. Each sample yielded around 4.2 million productive TCRbeta reads on average.

CDR1 SGHAT and CDR2 FQDESV come from the germline V gene (reference sequence). V lost 5 bases and J 3 bases, leaving 14 bases between the germline ends. CDR3 size: 15 residues. No cell sorting was done before RNA was extracted from the tissue. TCRbeta libraries were built with three rounds of nested PCR, modified from ARM-PCR. TCRdb called the multiplex PCR reads again in MiXCR, with one record for every CDR3 protein. Of some 120,000 distinct CDR3 sequences listed, about 66% were seen once; the top ten hold roughly 13%. The source material was lung tumor tissue. The TCR sequence derives from a man aged 30-40 years with non-small cell lung cancer. The V call is TRBV11-1, the J call TRBJ2-1; tentative D call: TRBD2 (6 bases). In DNA form, the CDR3 reads TGTGCCAGCAGCGTACTAGCAGGAGACTACAATGAGCAGTTCTTC. It codes for CASSVLAGDYNEQFF.